This TCR beta chain was captured by sequencing in a study of early stage breast cancer tumors. Study overall: Eight or nine ER+/PR+/HER2- tumors were invasive ductal; a few were invasive lobular. Findings and limits, study-wide: Tumor and normal breast were distinguished via blood comparison in about 90% of the 16 patients. Compared with adjacent normal breast tissue, tumors showed roughly 2.4-fold greater T cell density and higher clonality.

A remark on this clone: Its antigen is currently unknown.

Each sample had two DNA replicates, approximately 0.52 ug blood or 1.5 ug tissue. Measured with immunoSEQ multiplex PCR; TCRdb has only the in-frame clones, and not every one. This table holds more than 65,000 clones, 75% to 90% found once. V was cut by 6 bases and J by 0 bases, with 8 bases left in between. In germline, CDR1 is SNHLY, CDR2 FYNNEI. The CDR3 runs 13 residues. The TCR was taken from a person aged 35 to 50 with breast cancer. The chain joins TRBV2 to TRBJ1-2; tentative D call: TRBD1 (5 bases). Input material: blood. The CDR3: CASRRQPNYGYTF. The CDR3 nucleotides read TGTGCCAGCAGAAGACAGCCTAACTATGGCTACACCTTC.